Described below is a single T cell receptor (beta chain) sequence and its context. Per the original methods: Reference gene primers were amplified, and this amplification served to estimate nucleated cell counts. Assay: immunoSEQ multiplex PCR; the TCRdb copy retains only in-frame clones and omits some. D and trimming come from the DNA, and the V and J calls and clone size come from that table. This table holds about 51,000 clones, around 88% found once. This CDR3 spans 11 amino acids. Germline-derived CDR1 and CDR2 are LGHNA and YNFKEQ. V was pared by 4 bases and J by 9 bases, with 7 bases between. The data stem from a study of blood T cell repertoires in COVID-19. Looking at the study overall: From T cells, B-cell-depleted T cells, or PBMCs came the material, which was cDNA or gDNA.

This clonotype was sampled from a man aged 55 to 69 with acute or convalescent COVID-19. This chain joins TRBV4-2 and TRBJ2-1; D is perhaps TRBD2 (6 bases). Specimen: peripheral blood. The CDR3 sequence is CASSRAGEQFF. In DNA, the CDR3 is TGTGCCAGCAGCCGAGCGGGTGAGCAGTTCTTC.